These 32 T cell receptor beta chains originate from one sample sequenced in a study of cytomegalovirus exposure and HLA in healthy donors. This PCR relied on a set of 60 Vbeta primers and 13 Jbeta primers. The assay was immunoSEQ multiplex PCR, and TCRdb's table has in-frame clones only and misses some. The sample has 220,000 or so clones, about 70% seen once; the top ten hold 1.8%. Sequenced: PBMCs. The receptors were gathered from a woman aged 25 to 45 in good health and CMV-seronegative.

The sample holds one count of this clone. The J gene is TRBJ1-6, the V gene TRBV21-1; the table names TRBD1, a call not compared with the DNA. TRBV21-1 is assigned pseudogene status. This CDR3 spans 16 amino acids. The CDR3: CASSNAWDKVNSPLHF. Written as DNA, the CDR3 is TGTGCCAGCAGTAACGCGTGGGACAAGGTGAATTCACCCCTCCACTTT.

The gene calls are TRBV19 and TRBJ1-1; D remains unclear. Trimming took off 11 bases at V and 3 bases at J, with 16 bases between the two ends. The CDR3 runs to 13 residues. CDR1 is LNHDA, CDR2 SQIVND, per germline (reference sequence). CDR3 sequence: CASKFAGYTEAFF. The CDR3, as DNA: TGTGCCTCGAAATTTGCGGGGTACACTGAAGCTTTCTTT.

CDR3 in DNA: TGTGCCTTGACAGTGAATTCCTACAATGAGCAGTTCTTC. This encodes CALTVNSYNEQFF. The V and J genes are TRBV30 and TRBJ2-1; a weak D match, TRBD1 (5 bases). The CDR3 runs to 13 residues. Germline loops: CDR1 GTSNPN, CDR2 SVGIG (reference sequence). Trimming cost V 7 bases and J 1 base, with 11 bases left between them.

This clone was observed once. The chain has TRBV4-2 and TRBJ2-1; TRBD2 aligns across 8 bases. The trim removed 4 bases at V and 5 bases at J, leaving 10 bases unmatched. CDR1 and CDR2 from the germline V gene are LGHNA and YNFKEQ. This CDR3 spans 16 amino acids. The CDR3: CASSLLRELADNEQFF. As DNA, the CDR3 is TGTGCCAGCAGCCTTTTACGAGAACTAGCGGACAATGAGCAGTTCTTC.

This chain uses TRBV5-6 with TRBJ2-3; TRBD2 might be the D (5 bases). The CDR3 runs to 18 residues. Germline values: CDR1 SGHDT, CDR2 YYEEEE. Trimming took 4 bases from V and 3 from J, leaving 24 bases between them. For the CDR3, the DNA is TGTGCCAGCAGCCCGGTCACGGGGTTAGTTGCTGAAACAGATACGCAGTATTTT. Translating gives CASSPVTGLVAETDTQYF.

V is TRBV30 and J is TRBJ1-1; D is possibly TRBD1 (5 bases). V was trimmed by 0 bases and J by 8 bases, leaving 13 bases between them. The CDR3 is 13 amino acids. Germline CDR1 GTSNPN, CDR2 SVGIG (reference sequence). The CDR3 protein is CAWSVRSGGEAFF. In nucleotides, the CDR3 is TGTGCCTGGAGTGTACGATCCGGGGGAGAAGCTTTCTTT. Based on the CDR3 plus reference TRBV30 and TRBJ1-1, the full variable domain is SQTIHQWPATLVQPVGSPLSLECTVEGTSNPNLYWYRQAAGRGLQLLFYSVGIGQISSEVPQNLSASRPQDRQFILSSKKLLLSDSGFYLCAWSVRSGGEAFFGQGTRLTVV.

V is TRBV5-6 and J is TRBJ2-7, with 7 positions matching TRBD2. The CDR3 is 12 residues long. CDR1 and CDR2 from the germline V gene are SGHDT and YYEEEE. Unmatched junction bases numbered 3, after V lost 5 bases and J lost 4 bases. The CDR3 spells CASRPGGYEQYF. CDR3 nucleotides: TGTGCCAGCAGACCCGGGGGGTACGAGCAGTACTTC.

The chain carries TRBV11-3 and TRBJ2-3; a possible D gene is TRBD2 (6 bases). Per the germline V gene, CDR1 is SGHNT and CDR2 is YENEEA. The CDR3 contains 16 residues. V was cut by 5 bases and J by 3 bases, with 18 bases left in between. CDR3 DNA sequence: TGTGCCAGCAGCCACCCCCCGGAGGGGAGAACAGATACGCAGTATTTT. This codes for CASSHPPEGRTDTQYF.

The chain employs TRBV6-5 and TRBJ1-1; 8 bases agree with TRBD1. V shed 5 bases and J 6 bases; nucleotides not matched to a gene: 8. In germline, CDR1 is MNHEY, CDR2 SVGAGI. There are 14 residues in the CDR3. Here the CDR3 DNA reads TGTGCCAGCAGTCCACGGACAGGGTGGGCTGAAGCTTTCTTT. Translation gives CASSPRTGWAEAFF.

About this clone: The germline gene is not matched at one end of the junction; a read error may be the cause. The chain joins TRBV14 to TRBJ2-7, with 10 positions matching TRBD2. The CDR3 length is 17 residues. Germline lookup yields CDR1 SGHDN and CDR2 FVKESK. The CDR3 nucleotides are TGTGTCAGCAGCCACACCGGGACTAGCGAATTCTCCTACGAGCAGTACTTC. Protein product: CVSSHTGTSEFSYEQYF.

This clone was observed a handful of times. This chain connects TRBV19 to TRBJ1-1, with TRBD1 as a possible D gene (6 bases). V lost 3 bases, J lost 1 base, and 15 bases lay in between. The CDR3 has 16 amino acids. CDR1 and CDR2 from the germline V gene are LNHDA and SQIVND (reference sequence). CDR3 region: CASSIWGPAGNTEAFF. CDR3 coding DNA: TGTGCCAGTAGTATTTGGGGGCCCGCGGGGAACACTGAAGCTTTCTTT. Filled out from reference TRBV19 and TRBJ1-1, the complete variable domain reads DGGITQSPKYLFRKEGQNVTLSCEQNLNHDAMYWYRQDPGQGLRLIYYSQIVNDFQKGDIAEGYSVSREKKESFPLTVTSAQKNPTAFYLCASSIWGPAGNTEAFFGQGTRLTVV.

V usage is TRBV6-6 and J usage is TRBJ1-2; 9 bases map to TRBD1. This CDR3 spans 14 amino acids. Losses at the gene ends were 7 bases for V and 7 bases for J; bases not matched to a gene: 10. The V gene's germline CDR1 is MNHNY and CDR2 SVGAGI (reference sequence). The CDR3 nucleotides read TGTGCCAGCACTACCGGGACAGGGAACGGTGGCTACACCTTC. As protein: CASTTGTGNGGYTF.

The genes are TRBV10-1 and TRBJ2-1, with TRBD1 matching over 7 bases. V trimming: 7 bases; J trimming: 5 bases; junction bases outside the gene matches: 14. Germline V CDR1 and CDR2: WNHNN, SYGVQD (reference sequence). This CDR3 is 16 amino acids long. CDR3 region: CASNQTLDRVDNEQFF. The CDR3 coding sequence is TGCGCCAGCAACCAAACACTAGACAGGGTCGACAATGAGCAGTTCTTC.

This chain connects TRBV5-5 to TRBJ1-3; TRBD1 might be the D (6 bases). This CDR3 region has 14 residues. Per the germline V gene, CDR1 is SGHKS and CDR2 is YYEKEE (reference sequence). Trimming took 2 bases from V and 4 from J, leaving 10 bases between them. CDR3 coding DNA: TGTGCCAGCAGCTTTACAGGGTCCGGAAACACCATATATTTT. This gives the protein CASSFTGSGNTIYF.

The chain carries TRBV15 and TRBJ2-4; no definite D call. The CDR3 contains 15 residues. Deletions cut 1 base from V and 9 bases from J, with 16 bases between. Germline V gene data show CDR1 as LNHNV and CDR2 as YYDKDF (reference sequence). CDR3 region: CATSRGPSPNGIQYF. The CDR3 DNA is TGTGCCACCAGCAGAGGGCCGTCGCCCAATGGCATTCAGTACTTC.

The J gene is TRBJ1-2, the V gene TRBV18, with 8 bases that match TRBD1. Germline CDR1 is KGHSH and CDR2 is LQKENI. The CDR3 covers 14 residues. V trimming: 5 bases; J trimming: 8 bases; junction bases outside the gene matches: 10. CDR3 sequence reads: CASSEDRVGKGYTF. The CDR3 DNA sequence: TGTGCCAGCTCAGAGGACAGGGTCGGAAAGGGCTACACCTTC.

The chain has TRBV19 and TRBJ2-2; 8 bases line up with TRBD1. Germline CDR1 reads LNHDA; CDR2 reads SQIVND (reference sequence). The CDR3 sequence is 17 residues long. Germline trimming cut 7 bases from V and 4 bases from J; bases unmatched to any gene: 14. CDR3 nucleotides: TGTGCCAGTACCTCACTTCCGGGACAGGCTCGCACCGGGGAGCTGTTTTTT. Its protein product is CASTSLPGQARTGELFF.

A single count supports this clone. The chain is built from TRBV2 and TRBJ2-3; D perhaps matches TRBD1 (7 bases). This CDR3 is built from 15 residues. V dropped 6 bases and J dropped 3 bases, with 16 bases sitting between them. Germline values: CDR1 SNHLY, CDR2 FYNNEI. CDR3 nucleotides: TGTGCCAGCAGCCGAGAACAGGGGAGGACAGATACGCAGTATTTT. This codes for CASSREQGRTDTQYF.

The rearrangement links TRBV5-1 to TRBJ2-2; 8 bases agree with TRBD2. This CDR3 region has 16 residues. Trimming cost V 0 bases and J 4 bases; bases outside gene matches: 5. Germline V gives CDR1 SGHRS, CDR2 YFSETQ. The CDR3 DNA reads TGCGCCAGCAGCTTGGGGGCGGGAGGACCCACCGGGGAGCTGTTTTTT. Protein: CASSLGAGGPTGELFF.

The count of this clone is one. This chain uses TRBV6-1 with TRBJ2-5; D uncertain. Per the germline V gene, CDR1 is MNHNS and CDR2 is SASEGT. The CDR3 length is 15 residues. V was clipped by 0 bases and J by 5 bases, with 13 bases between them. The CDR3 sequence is CASSEALSLLETQYF. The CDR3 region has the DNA TGTGCCAGCAGTGAAGCGCTGAGCCTTCTTGAGACCCAGTACTTC.

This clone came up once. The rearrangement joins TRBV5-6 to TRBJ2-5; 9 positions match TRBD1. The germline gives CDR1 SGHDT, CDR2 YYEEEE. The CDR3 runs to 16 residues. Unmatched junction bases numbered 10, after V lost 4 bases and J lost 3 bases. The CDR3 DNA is TGTGCCAGCAGCCTAGGGACAGGGATGGTAGAAGAGACCCAGTACTTC. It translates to CASSLGTGMVEETQYF.

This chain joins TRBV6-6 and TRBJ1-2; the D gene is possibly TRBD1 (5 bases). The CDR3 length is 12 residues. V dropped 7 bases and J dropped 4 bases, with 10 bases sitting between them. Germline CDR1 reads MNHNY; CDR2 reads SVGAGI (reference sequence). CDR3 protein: CASTPQGYGYTF. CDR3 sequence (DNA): TGTGCCAGCACCCCTCAGGGCTATGGCTACACCTTC.

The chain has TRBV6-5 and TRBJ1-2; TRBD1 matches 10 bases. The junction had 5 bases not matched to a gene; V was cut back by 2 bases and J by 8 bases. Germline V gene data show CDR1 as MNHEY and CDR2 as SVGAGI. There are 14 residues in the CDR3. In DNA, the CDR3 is TGTGCCAGCAGTTACAGACAGGGGGCAGGGGGCTACACCTTC. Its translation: CASSYRQGAGGYTF.

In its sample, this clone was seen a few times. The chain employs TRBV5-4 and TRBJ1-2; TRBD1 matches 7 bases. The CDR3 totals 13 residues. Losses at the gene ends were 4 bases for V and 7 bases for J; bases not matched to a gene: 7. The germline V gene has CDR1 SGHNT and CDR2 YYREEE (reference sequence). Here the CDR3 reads CASSPRDSVGYTF. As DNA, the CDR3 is TGTGCCAGCAGCCCCCGGGACAGTGTTGGCTACACCTTC.

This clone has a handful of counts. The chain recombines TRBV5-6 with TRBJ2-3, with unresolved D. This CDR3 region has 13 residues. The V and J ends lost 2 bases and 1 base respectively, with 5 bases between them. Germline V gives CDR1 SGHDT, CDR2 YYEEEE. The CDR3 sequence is CASSFQGTDTQYF. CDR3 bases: TGTGCCAGCAGCTTCCAGGGCACAGATACGCAGTATTTT.

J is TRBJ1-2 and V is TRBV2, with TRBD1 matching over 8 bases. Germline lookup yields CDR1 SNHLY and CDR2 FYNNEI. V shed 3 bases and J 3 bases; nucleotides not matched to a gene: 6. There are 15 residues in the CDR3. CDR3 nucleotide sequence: TGTGCCAGCAGTGAGGAGACAGGGGTTGACTATGGCTACACCTTC. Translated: CASSEETGVDYGYTF.

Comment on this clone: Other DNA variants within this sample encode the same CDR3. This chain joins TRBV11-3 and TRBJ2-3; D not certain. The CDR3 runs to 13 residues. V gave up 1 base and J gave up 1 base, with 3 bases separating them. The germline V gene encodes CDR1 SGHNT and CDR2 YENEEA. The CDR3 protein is CASSLGGTDTQYF. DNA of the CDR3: TGTGCCAGCAGCTTAGGAGGCACAGATACGCAGTATTTT.

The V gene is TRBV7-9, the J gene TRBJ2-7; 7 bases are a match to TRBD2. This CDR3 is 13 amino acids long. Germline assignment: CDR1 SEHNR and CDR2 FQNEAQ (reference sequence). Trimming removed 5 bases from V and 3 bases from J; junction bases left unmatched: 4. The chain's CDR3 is CASSPAGDYEQYF. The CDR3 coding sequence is TGTGCCAGCAGCCCTGCGGGGGACTACGAGCAGTACTTC.

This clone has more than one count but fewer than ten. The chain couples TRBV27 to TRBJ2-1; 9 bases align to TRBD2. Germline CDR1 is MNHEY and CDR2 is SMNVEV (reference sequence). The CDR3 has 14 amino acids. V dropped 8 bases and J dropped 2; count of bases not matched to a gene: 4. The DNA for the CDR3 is TGTGCCAGCTGTAGCGGGAGCACCTACAATGAGCAGTTCTTC. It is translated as CASCSGSTYNEQFF.

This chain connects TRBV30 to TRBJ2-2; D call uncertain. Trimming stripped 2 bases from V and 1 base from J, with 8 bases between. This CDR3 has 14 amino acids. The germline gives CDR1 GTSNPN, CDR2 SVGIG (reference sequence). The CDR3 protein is CAWSPTLNTGELFF. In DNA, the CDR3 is TGTGCCTGGAGTCCGACACTGAACACCGGGGAGCTGTTTTTT.

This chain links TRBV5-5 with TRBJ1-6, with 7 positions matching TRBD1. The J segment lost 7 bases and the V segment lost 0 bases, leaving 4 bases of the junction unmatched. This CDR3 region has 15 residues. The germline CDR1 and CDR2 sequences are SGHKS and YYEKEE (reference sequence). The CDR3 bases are TGTGCCAGCAGCTTGGCCGGGACAGAGAATTCACCCCTCCACTTT. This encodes CASSLAGTENSPLHF.

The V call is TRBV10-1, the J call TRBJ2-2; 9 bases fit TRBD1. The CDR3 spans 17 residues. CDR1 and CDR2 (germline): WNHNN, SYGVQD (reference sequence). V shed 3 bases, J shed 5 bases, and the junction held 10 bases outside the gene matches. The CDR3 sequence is CASSERIGQGTTGELFF. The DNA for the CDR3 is TGCGCCAGCAGTGAAAGGATCGGACAGGGGACAACCGGGGAGCTGTTTTTT.